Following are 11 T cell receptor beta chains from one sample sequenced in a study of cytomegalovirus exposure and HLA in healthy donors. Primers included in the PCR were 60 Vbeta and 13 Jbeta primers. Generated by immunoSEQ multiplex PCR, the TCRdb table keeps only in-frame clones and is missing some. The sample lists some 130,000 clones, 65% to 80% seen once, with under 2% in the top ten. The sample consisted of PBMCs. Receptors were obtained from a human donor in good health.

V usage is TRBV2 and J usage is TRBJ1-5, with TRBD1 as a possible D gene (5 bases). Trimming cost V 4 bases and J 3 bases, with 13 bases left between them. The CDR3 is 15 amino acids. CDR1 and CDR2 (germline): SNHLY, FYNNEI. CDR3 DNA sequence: TGTGCCAGCAGTGGTGCGGGACGGCTCAATCAGCCCCAGCATTTT. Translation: CASSGAGRLNQPQHF. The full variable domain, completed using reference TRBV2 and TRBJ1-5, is EPEVTQTPSHQVTQMGQEVILRCVPISNHLYFYWYRQILGQKVEFLVSFYNNEISEKSEIFDDQFSVERPDGSNFTLKIRSTKLEDSAMYFCASSGAGRLNQPQHFGDGTRLSIL.

The CDR3 region is CASSEERTVRLYTEAFF. CDR3 nucleotide sequence: TGTGCCAGCAGTGAAGAGAGGACAGTGAGGTTGTACACTGAAGCTTTCTTT. The J gene is TRBJ1-1, the V gene TRBV6-1; tentative D call: TRBD1 (6 bases). Germline CDR1 is MNHNS and CDR2 is SASEGT. The CDR3 contains 17 residues. V was trimmed by 1 base and J by 3 bases, leaving 18 bases between them.

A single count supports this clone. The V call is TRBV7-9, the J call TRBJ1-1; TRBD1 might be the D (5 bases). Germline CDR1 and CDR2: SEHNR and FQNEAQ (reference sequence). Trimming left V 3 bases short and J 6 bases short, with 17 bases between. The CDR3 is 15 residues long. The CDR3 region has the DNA TGTGCCAGCAGCTTCCTAACAGACAGCGCAGCTGAAGCTTTCTTT. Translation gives CASSFLTDSAAEAFF.

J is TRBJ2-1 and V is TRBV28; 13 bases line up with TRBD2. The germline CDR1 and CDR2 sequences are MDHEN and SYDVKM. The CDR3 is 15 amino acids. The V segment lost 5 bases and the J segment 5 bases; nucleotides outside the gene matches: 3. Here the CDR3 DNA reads TGTGCCAGCAGTGCCGGACTAGCGGGAGACAATGAGCAGTTCTTC. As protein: CASSAGLAGDNEQFF.

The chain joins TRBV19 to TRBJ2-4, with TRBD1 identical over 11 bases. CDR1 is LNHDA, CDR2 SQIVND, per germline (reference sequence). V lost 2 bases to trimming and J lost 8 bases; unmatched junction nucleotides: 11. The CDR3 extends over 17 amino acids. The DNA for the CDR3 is TGTGCCAGTAGTATATTGGGACAGGGGGGATTAAGGGACATTCAGTACTTC. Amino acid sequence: CASSILGQGGLRDIQYF.

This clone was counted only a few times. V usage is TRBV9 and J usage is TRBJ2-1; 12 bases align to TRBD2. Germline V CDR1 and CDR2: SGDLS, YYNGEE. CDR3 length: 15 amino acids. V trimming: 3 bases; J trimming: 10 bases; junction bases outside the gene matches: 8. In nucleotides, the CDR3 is TGTGCCAGCAGCGCGACTAGCGGGAGAGGGGAAGAGCAGTTCTTC. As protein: CASSATSGRGEEQFF.

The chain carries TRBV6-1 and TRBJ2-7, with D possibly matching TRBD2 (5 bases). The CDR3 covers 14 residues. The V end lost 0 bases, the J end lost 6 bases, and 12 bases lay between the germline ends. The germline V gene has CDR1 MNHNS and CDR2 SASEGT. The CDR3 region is CASSEASGLREQYF. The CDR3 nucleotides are TGTGCCAGCAGTGAAGCCTCTGGACTCCGCGAGCAGTACTTC.

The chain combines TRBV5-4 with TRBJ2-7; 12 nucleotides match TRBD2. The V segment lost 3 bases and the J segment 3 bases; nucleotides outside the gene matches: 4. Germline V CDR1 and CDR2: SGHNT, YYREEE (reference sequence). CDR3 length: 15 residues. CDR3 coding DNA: TGTGCCAGCAGCTCGAGACTAGCGGGAGACTACGAGCAGTACTTC. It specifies CASSSRLAGDYEQYF.

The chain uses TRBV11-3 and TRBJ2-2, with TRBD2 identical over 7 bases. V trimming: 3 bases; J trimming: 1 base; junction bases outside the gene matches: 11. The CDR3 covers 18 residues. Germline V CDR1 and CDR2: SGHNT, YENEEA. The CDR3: CASSFTLIGGRNTGELFF. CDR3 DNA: TGTGCCAGCAGCTTCACCTTGATTGGCGGGAGGAACACCGGGGAGCTGTTTTTT.

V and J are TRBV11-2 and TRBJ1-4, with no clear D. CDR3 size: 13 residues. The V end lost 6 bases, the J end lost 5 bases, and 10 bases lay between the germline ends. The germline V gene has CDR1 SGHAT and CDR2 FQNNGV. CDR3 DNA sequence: TGTGCCAGCAGATGGCAGGCAAATGAAAAACTGTTTTTT. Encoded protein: CASRWQANEKLFF.

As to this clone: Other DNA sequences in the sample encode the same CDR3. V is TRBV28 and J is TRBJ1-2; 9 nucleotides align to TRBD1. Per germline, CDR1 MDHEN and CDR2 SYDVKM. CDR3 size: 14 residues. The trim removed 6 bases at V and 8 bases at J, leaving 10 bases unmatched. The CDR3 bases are TGTGCCAGCAGCCTCACAGGGGGCGCGAGGGGCTACACCTTC. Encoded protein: CASSLTGGARGYTF.